This T cell receptor beta chain emerged from a study of blood T cell repertoires in COVID-19. About the research overall: Donors in the United States, Italy and Spain gave samples during acute or convalescent COVID-19. PBMCs, B-cell-depleted T cells, or T cells provided the cDNA or gDNA that made up the material.

The CDR3 runs to 17 residues. Looked up from germline, CDR1 is MGHRA and CDR2 is YSYEKL. V was clipped by 1 base and J by 5 bases; unmatched bases: 12. Methods used by the authors: Estimation of nucleated cell counts relied on the amplification of reference gene primers. Method: immunoSEQ multiplex PCR; TCRdb's copy keeps in-frame clones and lacks some. The V and J calls and clone size were taken over from that table, and D and trimming were inferred from the DNA. The sample yields approximately 160,000 clones, over 90% seen once. The source of this sequence is a man over 45 with acute or convalescent COVID-19. Sequenced sample: peripheral blood. The chain uses TRBV4-1 and TRBJ2-5; 8 nucleotides agree with TRBD2. The CDR3 sequence is CASSQGNSGTRRETQYF. CDR3 DNA sequence: TGCGCCAGCAGCCAAGGTAATAGCGGGACTAGGAGGGAGACCCAGTACTTC.